The TCR beta chain under discussion was sequenced for a study of blood T cells in healthy people across ages. A J-beta primer mix and a sample-barcoded 5' primer were used in a second PCR of roughly 6 to 11 cycles. Tagging of each cDNA molecule was performed by a template-switch adaptor with 12 random nucleotides. TCRdb re-called the 5' RACE reads through MiXCR, storing one row per CDR3 protein. The repertoire includes hundreds of thousands of distinct CDR3 sequences, more than 45% of them detected once, and around 24% sits in the top ten. Study-wide results and caveats: Unknown donor CMV status possibly confounded expanded clonotype changes. PBMCs went unsorted, and a conclusive naive versus antigen-experienced comparison was therefore prevented.

A remark on this clonotype: Antigen specificity is unknown.

This TCR was recovered from a man aged 80 or over in good health. Sequenced sample: blood.

Here the CDR3 reads CASSYSPGSITGGDTQYF. CDR3 nucleotide sequence: TGTGCCAGCAGTTACTCGCCAGGTTCGATTACAGGAGGTGATACGCAGTATTTT. The chain is built from TRBV6-2 or TRBV6-3 and TRBJ2-3; D tentatively fits TRBD1 or TRBD2 (5 bases each). The CDR3 length is 18 residues. Germline lookup yields CDR1 MNHEY and CDR2 SVGEGT. Deletions cut 0 bases from V and 6 bases from J, with 22 bases between.